This T cell receptor beta chain was sequenced during a study of T cells in Graves' hyperthyroidism and ophthalmopathy. Notes on the study in general: Ophthalmopathy got predicted by the model a median around 6.8 months before its onset. Researchers report that a 13 V-J model separated ophthalmopathy from stable hyperthyroidism.

Trimming left V 5 bases short and J 5 bases short, with 19 bases between. The CDR3 length is 15 residues. The germline gives CDR1 MNHNS, CDR2 SASEGT. Patients affected by ophthalmopathy presented a Clinical Activity Score of at least 3, a NOSPECS grade of at least 4, and disease duration below 3 months. TCR beta CDR3 sequences were amplified from RNA transcripts. Initially, a first-round RT-PCR of the TCR CDR3 employed the HTBI primer set. TCRdb analysed the multiplex PCR reads with MiXCR anew, one entry per CDR3 protein. The sample lists over 500,000 distinct CDR3 sequences; under 20% were seen once. Ten or more counts support this clonotype. Its antigen is currently unknown.

V is TRBV6-1 and J is TRBJ2-7; TRBD2 might be the D (6 bases). Sequenced sample: blood. This TCR was recovered from a woman younger than 35 with Graves' ophthalmopathy. The CDR3 sequence is CASSSYGLSPHEQYF. In DNA form, the CDR3 reads TGTGCCAGCAGTTCCTACGGACTATCCCCCCACGAGCAGTACTTC.